In this sample, the clone carrying this TCR beta chain is medium-sized. What it binds is unknown. The source of the sample is a study of spatial heterogeneity in lung cancer. The study's findings and limits: Tumors with more nonsynonymous mutations had more expanded intratumoral alpha and beta TCRs.

Time point here: sample taken at primary tumor resection. The CDR3 is 13 amino acids. Trimming shortened V by 1 base and J by 3 bases, and 4 bases separated the two germline ends. The germline V gene has CDR1 SGHVS and CDR2 FQNEAQ. Via MiXCR, TCRdb re-called the 5' RACE reads, giving one row per CDR3 protein. Here the sample spans about 5,600 distinct CDR3 sequences, around 7% being singletons. The chain has TRBV7-8 and TRBJ1-5; D gene ambiguous. The source material was lung tumor tissue, sampled at surgery. The origin of this receptor is a female donor with early-stage non-small cell lung cancer. The CDR3 DNA sequence: TGTGCCAGCAGCTTAGATGACAATCAGCCCCAGCATTTT. Residues: CASSLDDNQPQHF.